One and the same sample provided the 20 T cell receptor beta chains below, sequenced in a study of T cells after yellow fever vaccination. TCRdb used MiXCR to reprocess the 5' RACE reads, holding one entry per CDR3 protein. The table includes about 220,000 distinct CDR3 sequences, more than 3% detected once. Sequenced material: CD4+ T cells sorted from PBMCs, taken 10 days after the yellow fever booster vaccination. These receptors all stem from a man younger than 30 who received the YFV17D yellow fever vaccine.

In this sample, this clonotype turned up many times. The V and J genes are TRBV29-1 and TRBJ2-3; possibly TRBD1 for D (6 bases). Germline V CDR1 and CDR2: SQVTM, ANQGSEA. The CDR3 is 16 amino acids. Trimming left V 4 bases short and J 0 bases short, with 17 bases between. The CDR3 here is CSVGGSVRGSTDTQYF. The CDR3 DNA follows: TGCAGCGTTGGCGGGTCGGTAAGGGGGAGCACAGATACGCAGTATTTT.

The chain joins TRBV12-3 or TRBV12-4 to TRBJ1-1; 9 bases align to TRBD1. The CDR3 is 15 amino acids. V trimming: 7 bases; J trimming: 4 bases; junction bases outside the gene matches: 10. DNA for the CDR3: TGTGCCAGCATTCCTACAGGGGGCACTTCCACTGAAGCTTTCTTT. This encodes CASIPTGGTSTEAFF.

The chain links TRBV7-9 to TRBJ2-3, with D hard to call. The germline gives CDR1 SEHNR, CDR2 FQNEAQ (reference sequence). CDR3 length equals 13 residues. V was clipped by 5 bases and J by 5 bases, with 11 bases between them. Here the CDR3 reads CASSMTGRDTQYF. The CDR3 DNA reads TGTGCCAGCAGCATGACTGGACGAGATACGCAGTATTTT.

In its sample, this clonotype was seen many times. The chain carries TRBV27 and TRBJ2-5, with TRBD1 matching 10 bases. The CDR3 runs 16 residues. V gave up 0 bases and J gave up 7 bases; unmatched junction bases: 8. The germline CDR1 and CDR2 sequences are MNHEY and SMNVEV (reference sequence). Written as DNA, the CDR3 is TGTGCCAGCAGTTTATCGGCGGACAGGGGGAGAGGGACCCAGTACTTC. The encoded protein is CASSLSADRGRGTQYF.

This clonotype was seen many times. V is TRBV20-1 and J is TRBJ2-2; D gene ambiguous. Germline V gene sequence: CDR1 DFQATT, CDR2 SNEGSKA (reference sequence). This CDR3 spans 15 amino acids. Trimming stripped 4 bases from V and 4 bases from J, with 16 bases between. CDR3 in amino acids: CSATNPRGRTGELFF. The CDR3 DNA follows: TGCAGTGCTACGAATCCTCGCGGCCGCACCGGGGAGCTGTTTTTT.

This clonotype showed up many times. CDR3 DNA: TGTGCCAGCAGCTTAGCAGGGGCACAGACCCAGTACTTC. This translates into CASSLAGAQTQYF. J is TRBJ2-5 and V is TRBV7-2, with D perhaps matching TRBD1 (5 bases). The germline gives CDR1 SGHTA, CDR2 FQGNSA. Trimming removed 0 bases from V and 6 bases from J, with 8 bases in between. The CDR3 covers 13 residues.

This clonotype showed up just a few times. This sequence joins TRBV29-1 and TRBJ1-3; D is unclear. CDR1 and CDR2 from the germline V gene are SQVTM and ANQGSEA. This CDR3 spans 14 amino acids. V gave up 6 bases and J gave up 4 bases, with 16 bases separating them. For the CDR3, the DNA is TGCAGCGTGACGACGGGAGCATGGGGAAACACCATATATTTT. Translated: CSVTTGAWGNTIYF. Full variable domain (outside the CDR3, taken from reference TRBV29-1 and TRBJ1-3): SAVISQKPSRDICQRGTSLTIQCQVDSQVTMMFWYRQQPGQSLTLIATANQGSEATYESGFVIDKFPISRPNLTFSTLTVSNMSPEDSSIYLCSVTTGAWGNTIYFGEGSWLTVV.

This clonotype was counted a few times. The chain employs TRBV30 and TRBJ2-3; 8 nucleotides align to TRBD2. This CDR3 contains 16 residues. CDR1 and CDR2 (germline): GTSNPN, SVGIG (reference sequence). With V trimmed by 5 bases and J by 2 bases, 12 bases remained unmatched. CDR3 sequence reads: CAWAVGAGGLTDTQYF. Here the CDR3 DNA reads TGTGCCTGGGCCGTTGGCGCGGGGGGCCTCACAGATACGCAGTATTTT.

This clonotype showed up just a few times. CDR3 amino acids: CASSHYTDRDVGYTF. CDR3 DNA: TGTGCCAGCAGCCACTATACCGACAGGGACGTTGGCTACACCTTC. This chain uses TRBV3-1 with TRBJ1-2, with TRBD1 identical over 7 bases. Trimming took 3 bases from V and 7 from J; bases not matched to a gene: 11. The CDR3 sequence is 15 residues long. In germline, CDR1 is LGHDT, CDR2 YNNKEL (reference sequence).

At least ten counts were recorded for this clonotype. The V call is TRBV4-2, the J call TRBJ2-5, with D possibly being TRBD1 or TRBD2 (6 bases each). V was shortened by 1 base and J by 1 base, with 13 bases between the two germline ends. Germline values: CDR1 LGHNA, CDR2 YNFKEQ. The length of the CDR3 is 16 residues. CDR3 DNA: TGTGCCAGCAGCCAAGGAAGGGGGGCCATCCAAGAGACCCAGTACTTC. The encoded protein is CASSQGRGAIQETQYF.

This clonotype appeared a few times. This CDR3 reads CASSRPPGTSDNEQFF. The CDR3 DNA is TGTGCCAGCAGCCGCCCCCCCGGGACTAGCGATAATGAGCAGTTCTTC. The V gene is TRBV7-3, the J gene TRBJ2-1; TRBD2 agrees at 10 bases. The V and J ends lost 5 bases and 7 bases, in that order; junction bases with no gene match: 11. Germline CDR1 SGHTA, CDR2 FQGTGA. The CDR3 has 16 amino acids.

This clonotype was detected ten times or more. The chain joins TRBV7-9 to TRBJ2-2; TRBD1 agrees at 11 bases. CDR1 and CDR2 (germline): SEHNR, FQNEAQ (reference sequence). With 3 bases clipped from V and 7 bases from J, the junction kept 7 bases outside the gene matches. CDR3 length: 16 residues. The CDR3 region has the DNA TGTGCCAGCAGCTTTTCCGGGACAGGGGGTTTCGGGGAGCTGTTTTTT. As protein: CASSFSGTGGFGELFF.

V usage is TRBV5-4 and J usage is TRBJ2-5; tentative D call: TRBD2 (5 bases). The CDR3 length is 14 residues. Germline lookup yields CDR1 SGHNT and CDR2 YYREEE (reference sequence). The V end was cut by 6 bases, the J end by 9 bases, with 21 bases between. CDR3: CASTLDNGIQSQYF. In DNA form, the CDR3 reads TGTGCCAGCACGCTTGATAACGGGATTCAGTCCCAGTACTTC.

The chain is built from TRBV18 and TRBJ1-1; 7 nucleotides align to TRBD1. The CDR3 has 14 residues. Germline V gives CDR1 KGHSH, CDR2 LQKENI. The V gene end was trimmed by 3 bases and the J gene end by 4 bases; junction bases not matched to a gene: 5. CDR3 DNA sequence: TGTGCCAGCTCACCGGACAGGTGGATCACTGAAGCTTTCTTT. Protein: CASSPDRWITEAFF.

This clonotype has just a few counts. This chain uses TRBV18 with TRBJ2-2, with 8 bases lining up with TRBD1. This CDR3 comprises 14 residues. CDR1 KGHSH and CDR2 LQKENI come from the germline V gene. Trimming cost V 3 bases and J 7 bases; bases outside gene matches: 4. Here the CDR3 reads CASSPDRANGELFF. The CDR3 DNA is TGTGCCAGCTCACCGGACAGGGCTAACGGGGAGCTGTTTTTT.

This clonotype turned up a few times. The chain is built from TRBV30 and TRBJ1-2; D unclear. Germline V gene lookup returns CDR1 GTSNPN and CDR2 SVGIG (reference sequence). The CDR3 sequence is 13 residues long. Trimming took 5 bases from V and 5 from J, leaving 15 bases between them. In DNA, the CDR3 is TGTGCCTGGCGGTGGCCAGGTCGTTATGGCTACACCTTC. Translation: CAWRWPGRYGYTF.

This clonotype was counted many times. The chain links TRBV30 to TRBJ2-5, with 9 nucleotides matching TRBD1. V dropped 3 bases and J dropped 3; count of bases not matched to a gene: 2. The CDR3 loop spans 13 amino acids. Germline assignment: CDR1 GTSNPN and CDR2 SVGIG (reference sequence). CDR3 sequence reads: CAWSGTGKETQYF. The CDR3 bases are TGTGCCTGGAGCGGGACAGGGAAAGAGACCCAGTACTTC.

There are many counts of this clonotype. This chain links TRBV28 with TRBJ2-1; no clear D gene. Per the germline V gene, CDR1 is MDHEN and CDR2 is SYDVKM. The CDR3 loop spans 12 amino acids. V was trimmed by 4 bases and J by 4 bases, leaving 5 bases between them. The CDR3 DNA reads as TGTGCCAGCAGTTCCGTTTACAATGAGCAGTTCTTC. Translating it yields CASSSVYNEQFF.

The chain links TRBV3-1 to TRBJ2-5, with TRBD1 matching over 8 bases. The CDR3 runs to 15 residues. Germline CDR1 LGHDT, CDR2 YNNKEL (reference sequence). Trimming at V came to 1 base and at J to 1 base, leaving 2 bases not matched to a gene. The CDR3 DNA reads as TGTGCCAGCAGCCAAGGGGGGACAGGCCAAGAGACCCAGTACTTC. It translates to CASSQGGTGQETQYF.

In DNA form, the CDR3 reads TGTGCCAGCAGCTATAATAGCGGGGAGGGTGAGACCCAGTACTTC. It is translated as CASSYNSGEGETQYF. The chain couples TRBV7-2 to TRBJ2-5; 8 bases agree with TRBD2. The V gene end was trimmed by 4 bases and the J gene end by 5 bases; junction bases not matched to a gene: 9. Germline lookup yields CDR1 SGHTA and CDR2 FQGNSA. The length of the CDR3 is 15 residues.